The 10 T cell receptor beta chains listed next were all sequenced from one sample in a study of T-cell memory formation after mild COVID-19. Each CDR3 protein is one row after TCRdb ran MiXCR on the 5' RACE reads. The top ten clones hold approximately 12% of a sample with about 540,000 distinct CDR3 sequences, roughly 21% of them seen once. The sequencing input was PBMCs or a T cell subset sorted from them (not recorded which). These receptors originate from an adult woman who had mild COVID-19 (a few samples of this study predate the infection). Cell type and time point are not known.

The chain has TRBV20-1 and TRBJ2-7, with D possibly TRBD2 on 6 matching bases. Per the germline V gene, CDR1 is DFQATT and CDR2 is SNEGSKA (reference sequence). This CDR3 region has 14 residues. V lost 2 bases and J lost 3, with 14 bases in between. CDR3 residues: CSARFAGNRYEQYF. The CDR3 DNA reads TGCAGTGCTAGATTCGCGGGGAACCGCTACGAGCAGTACTTC.

The chain employs TRBV7-8 and TRBJ2-2; D assignment may be TRBD1 or TRBD2 (5 bases each). V was clipped by 5 bases and J by 1 base, with 11 bases between them. Per germline, CDR1 SGHVS and CDR2 FQNEAQ. The CDR3 has 15 amino acids. This CDR3 is CASSPRDGNTGELFF. The CDR3 nucleotides are TGTGCCAGCAGCCCCCGGGACGGGAACACCGGGGAGCTGTTTTTT.

This sequence joins TRBV7-8 and TRBJ1-5; TRBD1 matches at 9 bases. The CDR3 spans 15 residues. CDR1 SGHVS and CDR2 FQNEAQ come from the germline V gene. The V gene end was trimmed by 1 base and the J gene end by 7 bases; junction bases not matched to a gene: 5. DNA for the CDR3: TGTGCCAGCAGCTTAGGGGGACAGGGAACACAGCCCCAGCATTTT. It specifies CASSLGGQGTQPQHF.

This clonotype was counted between two and nine times. This chain uses TRBV12-3 or TRBV12-4 with TRBJ2-5; D is tentatively TRBD1 or TRBD2 (5 bases each). The CDR3 covers 17 residues. Trimming removed 6 bases from V and 5 bases from J, with 25 bases in between. The CDR3 spells CASRNLGRGNSGETQYF. The CDR3 DNA is TGTGCCAGCAGAAACCTCGGCCGGGGCAACTCCGGGGAGACCCAGTACTTC.

Only a few counts were recorded for this clonotype. The chain combines TRBV7-3 with TRBJ2-7; TRBD2 matches 7 bases. Germline V gene data show CDR1 as SGHTA and CDR2 as FQGTGA. J was trimmed by 3 bases and V by 6 bases; bases with no gene match: 5. The CDR3 spans 13 residues. CDR3 loop: CASRTSRYYEQYF. DNA for the CDR3: TGTGCCAGCAGGACTAGCCGGTACTACGAGCAGTACTTC.

This rearrangement joins TRBV5-1 to TRBJ1-1; D is possibly TRBD1 (5 bases). The CDR3 extends over 15 amino acids. The ends were cut back, 0 bases at V and 6 bases at J, with 15 bases in the middle. Germline V gene data show CDR1 as SGHRS and CDR2 as YFSETQ. The CDR3 here is CASSLADGQGAEAFF. The CDR3 DNA reads as TGCGCCAGCAGCTTGGCGGACGGACAAGGGGCTGAAGCTTTCTTT.

J is TRBJ1-4 and V is TRBV15; D gene uncertain. Trimming pared 5 bases from V and 11 bases from J, leaving 18 bases between. This CDR3 has 14 residues. Looked up from germline, CDR1 is LNHNV and CDR2 is YYDKDF (reference sequence). CDR3 nucleotide sequence: TGTGCCACCAGCTCAGCGTCCCTCCGTCGTAAACTGTTTTTT. It yields the protein CATSSASLRRKLFF.

This clonotype was observed a handful of times. The chain employs TRBV20-1 and TRBJ2-7; D is unresolved. The CDR3 covers 13 residues. Trimming stripped 0 bases from V and 2 bases from J, with 8 bases between. The germline V gene encodes CDR1 DFQATT and CDR2 SNEGSKA (reference sequence). The CDR3 loop is CSARDGSTYEQYF. The CDR3 coding sequence is TGCAGTGCTAGAGACGGCAGTACCTACGAGCAGTACTTC.

This chain links TRBV9 with TRBJ2-5, with D perhaps matching TRBD1 (7 bases). Trimming removed 7 bases at V and 5 bases at J, with 27 bases between. The length of the CDR3 is 17 residues. The germline gives CDR1 SGDLS, CDR2 YYNGEE. DNA of the CDR3: TGTGCCAGCGGAAATGGGGGGAAAGGGGGCAAGACGGAGACCCAGTACTTC. It is translated as CASGNGGKGGKTETQYF.

There are a few counts of this clonotype. The chain is built from TRBV3-1 and TRBJ2-3, with 7 bases that match TRBD2. Germline CDR1 and CDR2: LGHDT and YNNKEL (reference sequence). The length of the CDR3 is 18 residues. Unmatched junction bases numbered 10, after V lost 1 base and J lost 0 bases. As DNA, the CDR3 is TGTGCCAGCAGCCAAGGAGCTAGCGGCCCCCCCAGCACAGATACGCAGTATTTT. Translation gives CASSQGASGPPSTDTQYF.